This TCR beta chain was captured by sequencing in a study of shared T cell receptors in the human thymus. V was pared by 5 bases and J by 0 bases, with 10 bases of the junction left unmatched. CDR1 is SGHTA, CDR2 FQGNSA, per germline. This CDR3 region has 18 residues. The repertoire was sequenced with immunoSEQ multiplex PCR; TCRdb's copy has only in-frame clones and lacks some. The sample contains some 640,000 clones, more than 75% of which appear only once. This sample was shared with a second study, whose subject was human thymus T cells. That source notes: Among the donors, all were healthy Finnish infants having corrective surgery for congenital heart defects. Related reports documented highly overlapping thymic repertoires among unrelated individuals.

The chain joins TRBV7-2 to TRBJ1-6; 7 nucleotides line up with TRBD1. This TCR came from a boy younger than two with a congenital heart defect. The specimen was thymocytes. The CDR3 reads CASSTRNRGLSYNSPLHF. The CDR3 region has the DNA TGTGCCAGCAGCACGCGTAACAGGGGACTCTCCTATAATTCACCCCTCCACTTT. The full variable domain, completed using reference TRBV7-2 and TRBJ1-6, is GAGVSQSPSNKVTEKGKDVELRCDPISGHTALYWYRQSLGQGLEFLIYFQGNSAPDKSGLPSDRFSAERTGGSVSTLTIQRTQQEDSAVYLCASSTRNRGLSYNSPLHFGNGTRLTVT.